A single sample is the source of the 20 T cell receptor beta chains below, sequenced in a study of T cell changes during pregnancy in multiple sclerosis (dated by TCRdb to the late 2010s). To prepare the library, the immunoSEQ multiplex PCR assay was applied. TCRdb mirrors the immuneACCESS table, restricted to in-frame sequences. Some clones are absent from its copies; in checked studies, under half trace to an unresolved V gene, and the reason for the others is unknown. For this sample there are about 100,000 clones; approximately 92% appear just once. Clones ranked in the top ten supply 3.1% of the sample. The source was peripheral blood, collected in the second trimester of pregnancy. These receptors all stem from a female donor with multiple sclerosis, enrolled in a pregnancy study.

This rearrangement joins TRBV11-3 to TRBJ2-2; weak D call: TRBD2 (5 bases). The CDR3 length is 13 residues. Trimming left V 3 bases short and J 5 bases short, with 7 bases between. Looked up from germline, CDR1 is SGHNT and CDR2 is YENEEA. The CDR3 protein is CASSFSVTGELFF. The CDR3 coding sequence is TGTGCCAGCAGCTTTAGCGTAACCGGGGAGCTGTTTTTT.

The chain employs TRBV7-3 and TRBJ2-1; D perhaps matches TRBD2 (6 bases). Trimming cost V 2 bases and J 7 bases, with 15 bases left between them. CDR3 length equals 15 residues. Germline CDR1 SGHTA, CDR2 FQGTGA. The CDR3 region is CASSLWASGGNEQFF. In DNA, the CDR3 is TGTGCCAGCAGCTTATGGGCTAGTGGGGGGAATGAGCAGTTCTTC.

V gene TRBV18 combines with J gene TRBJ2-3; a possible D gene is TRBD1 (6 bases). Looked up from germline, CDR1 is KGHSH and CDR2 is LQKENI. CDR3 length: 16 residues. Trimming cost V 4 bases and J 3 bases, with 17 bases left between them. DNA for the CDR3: TGTGCCAGCTCACTCCTGACAGGACCAACGACAGATACGCAGTATTTT. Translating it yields CASSLLTGPTTDTQYF.

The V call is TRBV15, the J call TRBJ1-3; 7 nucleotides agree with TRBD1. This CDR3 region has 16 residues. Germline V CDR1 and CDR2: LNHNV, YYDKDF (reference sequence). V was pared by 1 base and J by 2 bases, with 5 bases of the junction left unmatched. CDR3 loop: CATSRATGATGNTIYF. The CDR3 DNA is TGTGCCACCAGCAGAGCCACAGGGGCTACTGGAAACACCATATATTTT. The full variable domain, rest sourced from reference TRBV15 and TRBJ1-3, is DAMVIQNPRYQVTQFGKPVTLSCSQTLNHNVMYWYQQKSSQAPKLLFHYYDKDFNNEADTPDNFQSRRPNTSFCFLDIRSPGLGDTAMYLCATSRATGATGNTIYFGEGSWLTVV.

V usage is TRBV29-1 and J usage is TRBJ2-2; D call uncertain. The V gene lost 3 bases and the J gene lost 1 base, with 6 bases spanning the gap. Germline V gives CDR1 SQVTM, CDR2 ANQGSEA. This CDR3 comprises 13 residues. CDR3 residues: CSVDPGNTGELFF. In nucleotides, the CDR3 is TGCAGCGTTGACCCAGGGAACACCGGGGAGCTGTTTTTT.

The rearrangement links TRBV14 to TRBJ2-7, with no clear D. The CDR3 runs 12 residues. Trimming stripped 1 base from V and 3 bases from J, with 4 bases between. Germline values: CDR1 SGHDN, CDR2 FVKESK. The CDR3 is CASSQGYYEQYF. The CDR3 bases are TGTGCCAGCAGCCAAGGTTACTACGAGCAGTACTTC.

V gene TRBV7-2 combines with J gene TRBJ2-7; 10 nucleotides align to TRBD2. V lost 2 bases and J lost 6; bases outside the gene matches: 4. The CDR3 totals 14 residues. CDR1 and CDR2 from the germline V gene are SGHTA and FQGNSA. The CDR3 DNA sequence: TGTGCCAGCAGCTTAAGCGGGGGGGTCTCCGAGCAGTACTTC. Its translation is CASSLSGGVSEQYF.

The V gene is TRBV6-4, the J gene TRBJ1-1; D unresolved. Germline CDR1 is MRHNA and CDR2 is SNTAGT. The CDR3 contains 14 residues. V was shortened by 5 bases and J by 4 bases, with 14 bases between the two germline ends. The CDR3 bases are TGTGCCAGCAGTCAACAGTCTGAGGGCACTGAAGCTTTCTTT. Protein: CASSQQSEGTEAFF.

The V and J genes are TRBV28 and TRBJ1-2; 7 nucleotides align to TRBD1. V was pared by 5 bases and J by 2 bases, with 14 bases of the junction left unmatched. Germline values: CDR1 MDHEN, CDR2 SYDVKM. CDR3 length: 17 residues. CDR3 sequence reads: CASSRANPGQMNYGYTF. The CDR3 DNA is TGTGCCAGCAGTCGAGCTAATCCGGGACAGATGAACTATGGCTACACCTTC.

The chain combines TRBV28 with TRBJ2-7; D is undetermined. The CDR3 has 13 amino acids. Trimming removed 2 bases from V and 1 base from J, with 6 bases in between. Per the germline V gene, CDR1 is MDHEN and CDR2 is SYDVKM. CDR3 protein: CASSLGQSYEQYF. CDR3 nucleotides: TGTGCCAGCAGTTTAGGCCAGTCCTACGAGCAGTACTTC.

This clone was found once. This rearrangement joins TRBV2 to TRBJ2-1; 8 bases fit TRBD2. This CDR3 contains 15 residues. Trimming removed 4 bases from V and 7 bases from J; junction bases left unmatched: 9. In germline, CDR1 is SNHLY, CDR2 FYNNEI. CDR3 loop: CASSAGTRAGNEQFF. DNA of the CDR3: TGTGCCAGCAGTGCCGGGACTAGGGCCGGGAATGAGCAGTTCTTC.

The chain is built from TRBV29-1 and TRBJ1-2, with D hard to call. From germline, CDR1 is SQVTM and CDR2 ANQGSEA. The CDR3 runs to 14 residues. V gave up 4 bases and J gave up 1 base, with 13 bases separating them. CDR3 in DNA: TGCAGCGTTGCGGGTCGGGGTAATAACTATGGCTACACCTTC. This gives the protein CSVAGRGNNYGYTF.

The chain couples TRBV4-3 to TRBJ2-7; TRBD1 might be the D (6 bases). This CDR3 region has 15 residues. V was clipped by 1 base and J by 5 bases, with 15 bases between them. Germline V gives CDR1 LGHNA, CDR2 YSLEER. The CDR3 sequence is CASSQVTGIGDEQYF. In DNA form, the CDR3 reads TGCGCCAGCAGCCAAGTAACAGGGATCGGCGACGAGCAGTACTTC.

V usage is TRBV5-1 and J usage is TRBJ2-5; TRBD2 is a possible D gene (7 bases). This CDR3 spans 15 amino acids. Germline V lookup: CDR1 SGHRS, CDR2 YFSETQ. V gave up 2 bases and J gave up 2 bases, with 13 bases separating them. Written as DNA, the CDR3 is TGCGCCAGCAGCTTCGGGGGAGGGACACAAGAGACCCAGTACTTC. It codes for CASSFGGGTQETQYF. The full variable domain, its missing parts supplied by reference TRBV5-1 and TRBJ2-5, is KAGVTQTPRYLIKTRGQQVTLSCSPISGHRSVSWYQQTPGQGLQFLFEYFSETQRNKGNFPGRFSGRQFSNSRSEMNVSTLELGDSALYLCASSFGGGTQETQYFGPGTRLLVL.

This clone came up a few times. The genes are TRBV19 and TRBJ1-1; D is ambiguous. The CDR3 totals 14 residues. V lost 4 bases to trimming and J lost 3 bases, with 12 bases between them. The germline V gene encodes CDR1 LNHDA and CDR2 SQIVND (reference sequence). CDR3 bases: TGTGCCAGTAGTACGGGTGAGTGGGACACTGAAGCTTTCTTT. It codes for CASSTGEWDTEAFF.

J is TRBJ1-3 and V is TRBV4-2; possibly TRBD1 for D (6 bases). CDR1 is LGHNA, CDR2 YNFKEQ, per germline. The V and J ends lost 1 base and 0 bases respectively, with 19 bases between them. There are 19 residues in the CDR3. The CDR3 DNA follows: TGTGCCAGCAGCCAAGCCCCGGCAGAGGGGGGGCTCTCTGGAAACACCATATATTTT. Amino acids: CASSQAPAEGGLSGNTIYF.

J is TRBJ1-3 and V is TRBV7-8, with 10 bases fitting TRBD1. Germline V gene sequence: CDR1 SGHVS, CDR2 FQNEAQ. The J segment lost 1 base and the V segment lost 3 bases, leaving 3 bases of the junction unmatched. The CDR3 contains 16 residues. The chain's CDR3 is CASSLTGQGSGNTIYF. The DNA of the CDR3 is TGTGCCAGCAGCTTGACGGGACAGGGGTCTGGAAACACCATATATTTT. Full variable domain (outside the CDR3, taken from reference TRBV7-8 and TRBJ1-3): GAGVSQSPRYKVAKRGQDVALRCDPISGHVSLFWYQQALGQGPEFLTYFQNEAQLDKSGLPSDRFFAERPEGSVSTLKIQRTQQEDSAVYLCASSLTGQGSGNTIYFGEGSWLTVV.

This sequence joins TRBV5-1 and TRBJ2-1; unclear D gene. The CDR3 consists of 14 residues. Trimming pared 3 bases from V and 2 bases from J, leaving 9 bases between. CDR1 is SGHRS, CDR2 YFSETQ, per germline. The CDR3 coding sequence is TGCGCCAGCAGCTATTCCAGCGCCTACAATGAGCAGTTCTTC. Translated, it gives CASSYSSAYNEQFF. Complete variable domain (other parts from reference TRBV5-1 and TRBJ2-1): KAGVTQTPRYLIKTRGQQVTLSCSPISGHRSVSWYQQTPGQGLQFLFEYFSETQRNKGNFPGRFSGRQFSNSRSEMNVSTLELGDSALYLCASSYSSAYNEQFFGPGTRLTVL.

CDR3 amino acids: CASSQLLAVDRETQYF. Here the CDR3 DNA reads TGCGCCAGCAGCCAACTACTAGCAGTGGATCGGGAGACCCAGTACTTC. The genes are TRBV4-1 and TRBJ2-5; a weak D match, TRBD2 (6 bases). Trimming cost V 2 bases and J 5 bases, with 18 bases left between them. The CDR3 spans 16 residues. The germline CDR1 and CDR2 sequences are MGHRA and YSYEKL.

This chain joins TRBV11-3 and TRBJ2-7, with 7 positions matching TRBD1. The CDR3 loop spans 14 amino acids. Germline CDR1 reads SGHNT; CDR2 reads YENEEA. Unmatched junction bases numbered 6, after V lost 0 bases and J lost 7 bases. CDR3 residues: CASSLDQLTGEQYF. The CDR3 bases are TGTGCCAGCAGCTTAGATCAGCTGACAGGGGAGCAGTACTTC.